Detailed here is one T cell receptor beta chain. Its cognate antigen is unknown. The time point is: longitudinal time-point 3. This CDR3 has 14 residues. CDR1 is MNHNY and CDR2 is SVGAGI in the germline V gene (reference sequence). V trimming: 7 bases; J trimming: 4 bases; junction bases outside the gene matches: 6. The data were obtained in a study of neurological immune-mediated disorders. Findings of the study overall: Among 34 multiple sclerosis patients, 18 had repertoires that phylogenetic grouping placed in one related-CDR3 cluster, a possible signature.

TCRdb used MiXCR to reprocess the 5' RACE reads, holding one entry per CDR3 protein. Among under 100,000 distinct CDR3 sequences listed, around 4% were seen once. The receptor was derived from an older woman with multiple sclerosis. The V call is TRBV6-6, the J call TRBJ1-5, with 8 bases fitting TRBD1. What was sequenced was PBMCs. The CDR3 protein is CASNFDRGNQPQHF. CDR3 in DNA: TGTGCCAGCAATTTCGACAGGGGTAATCAGCCCCAGCATTTT.